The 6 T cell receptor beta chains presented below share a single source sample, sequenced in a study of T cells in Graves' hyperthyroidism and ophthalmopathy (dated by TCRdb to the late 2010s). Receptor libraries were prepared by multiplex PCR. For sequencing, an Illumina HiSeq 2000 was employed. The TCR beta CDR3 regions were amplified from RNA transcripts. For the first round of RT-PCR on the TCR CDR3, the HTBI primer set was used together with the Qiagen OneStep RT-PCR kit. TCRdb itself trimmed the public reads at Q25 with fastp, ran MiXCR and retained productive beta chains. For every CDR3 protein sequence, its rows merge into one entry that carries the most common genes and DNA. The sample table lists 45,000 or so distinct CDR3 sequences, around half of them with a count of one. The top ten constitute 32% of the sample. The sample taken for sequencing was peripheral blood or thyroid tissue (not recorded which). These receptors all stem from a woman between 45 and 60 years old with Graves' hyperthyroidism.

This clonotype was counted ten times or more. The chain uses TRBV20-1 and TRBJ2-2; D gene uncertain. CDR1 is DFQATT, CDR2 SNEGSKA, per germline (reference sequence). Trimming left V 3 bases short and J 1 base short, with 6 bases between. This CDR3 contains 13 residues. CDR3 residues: CSASRMNTGELFF. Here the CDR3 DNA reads TGCAGTGCTAGCAGAATGAACACCGGGGAGCTGTTTTTT.

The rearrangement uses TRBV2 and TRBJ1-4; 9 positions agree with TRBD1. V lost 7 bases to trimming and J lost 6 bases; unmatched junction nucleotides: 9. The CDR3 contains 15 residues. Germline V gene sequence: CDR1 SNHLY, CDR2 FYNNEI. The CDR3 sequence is CASNTGGSAYEKLFF. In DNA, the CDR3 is TGTGCCAGCAACACAGGGGGCTCGGCATATGAAAAACTGTTTTTT.

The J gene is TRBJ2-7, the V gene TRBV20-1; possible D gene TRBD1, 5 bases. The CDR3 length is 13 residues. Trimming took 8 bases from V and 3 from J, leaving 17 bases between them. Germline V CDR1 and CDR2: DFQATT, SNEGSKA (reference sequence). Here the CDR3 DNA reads TGCAGTTGGTCTGGGGCTACCAACTACGAGCAGTACTTC. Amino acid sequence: CSWSGATNYEQYF.

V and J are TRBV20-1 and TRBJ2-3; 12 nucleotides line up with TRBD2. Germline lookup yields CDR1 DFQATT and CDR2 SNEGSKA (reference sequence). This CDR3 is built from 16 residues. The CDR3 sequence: CSLTSGRRRSTDTQYF. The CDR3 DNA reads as TGCAGCCTGACTAGCGGGAGAAGGCGGAGCACAGATACGCAGTATTTT.

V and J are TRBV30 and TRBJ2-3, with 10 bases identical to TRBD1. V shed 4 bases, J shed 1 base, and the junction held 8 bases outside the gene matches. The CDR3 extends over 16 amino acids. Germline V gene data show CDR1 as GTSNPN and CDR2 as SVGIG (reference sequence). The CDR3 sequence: CAWTGTGAKGTDTQYF. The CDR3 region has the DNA TGTGCCTGGACCGGGACAGGGGCAAAAGGCACAGATACGCAGTATTTT.

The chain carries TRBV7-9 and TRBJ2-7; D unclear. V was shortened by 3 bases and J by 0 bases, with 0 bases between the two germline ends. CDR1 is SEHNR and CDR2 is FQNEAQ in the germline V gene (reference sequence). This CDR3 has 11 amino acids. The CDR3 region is CASSFSYEQYF. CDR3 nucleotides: TGTGCCAGCAGCTTCTCCTACGAGCAGTACTTC.